This TCR beta chain was identified in a study of blood T cell repertoires in COVID-19. Study as a whole: The United States, Italy and Spain were the sources of the acute and convalescent COVID-19 samples. The cDNA or gDNA used as material had been derived from T cells, B-cell-depleted T cells, or PBMCs.

Assay used: immunoSEQ multiplex PCR; TCRdb lists only in-frame clones, some missing. This sample has about 140,000 clones; about four fifths occur once, and the top ten carry roughly 1.5%. Germline CDR1 reads SGHRS; CDR2 reads YFSETQ. The CDR3 is made up of 16 amino acids. The V gene end was trimmed by 4 bases and the J gene end by 1 base; junction bases not matched to a gene: 9. The chain couples TRBV5-1 to TRBJ2-5; 8 nucleotides line up with TRBD2. The specimen was peripheral blood. This TCR was recovered from a human donor in a cohort sampled during active COVID-19. This CDR3 is CASSTNSGSIQETQYF. In DNA form, the CDR3 reads TGCGCCAGCAGCACCAACAGCGGGAGTATCCAAGAGACCCAGTACTTC.